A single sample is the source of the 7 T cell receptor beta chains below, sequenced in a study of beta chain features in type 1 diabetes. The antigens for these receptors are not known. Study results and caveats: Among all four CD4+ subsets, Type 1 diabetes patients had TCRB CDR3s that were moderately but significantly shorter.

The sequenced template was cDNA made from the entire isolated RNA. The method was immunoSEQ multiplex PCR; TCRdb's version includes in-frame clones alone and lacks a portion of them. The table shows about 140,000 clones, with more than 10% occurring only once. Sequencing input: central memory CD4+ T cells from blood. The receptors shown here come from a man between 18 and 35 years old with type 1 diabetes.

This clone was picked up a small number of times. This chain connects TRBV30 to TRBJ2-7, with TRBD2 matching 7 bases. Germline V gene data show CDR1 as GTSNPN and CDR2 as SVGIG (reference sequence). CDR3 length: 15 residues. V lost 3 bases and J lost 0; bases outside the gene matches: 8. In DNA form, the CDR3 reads TGTGCCTGGAGCCCGTGGGAGGGTAGCTCCTACGAGCAGTACTTC. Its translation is CAWSPWEGSSYEQYF.

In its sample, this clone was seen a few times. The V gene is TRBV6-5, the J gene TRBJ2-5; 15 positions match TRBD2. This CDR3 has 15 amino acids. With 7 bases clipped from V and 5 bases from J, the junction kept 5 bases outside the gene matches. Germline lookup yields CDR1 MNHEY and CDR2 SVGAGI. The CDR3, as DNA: TGTGCCAGCACACGGACTAGCGGGGGGGTGGAGACCCAGTACTTC. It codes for CASTRTSGGVETQYF.

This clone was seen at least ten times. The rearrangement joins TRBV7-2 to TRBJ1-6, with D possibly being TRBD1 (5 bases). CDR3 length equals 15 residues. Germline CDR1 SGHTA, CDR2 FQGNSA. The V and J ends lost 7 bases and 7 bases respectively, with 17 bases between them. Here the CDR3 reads CASTDGTFRNSPLHF. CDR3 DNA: TGTGCCAGCACCGATGGGACTTTTCGAAATTCACCCCTCCACTTT.

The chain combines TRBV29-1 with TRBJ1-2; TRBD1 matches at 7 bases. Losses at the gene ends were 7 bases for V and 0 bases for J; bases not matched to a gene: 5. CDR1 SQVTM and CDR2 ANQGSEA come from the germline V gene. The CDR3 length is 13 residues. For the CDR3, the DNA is TGCAGCGCTGGACAGGAGACTAACTATGGCTACACCTTC. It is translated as CSAGQETNYGYTF.

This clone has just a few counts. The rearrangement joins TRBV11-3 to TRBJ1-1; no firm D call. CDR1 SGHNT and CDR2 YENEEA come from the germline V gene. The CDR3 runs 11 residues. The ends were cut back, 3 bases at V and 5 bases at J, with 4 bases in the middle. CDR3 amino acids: CASSFDTEAFF. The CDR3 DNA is TGTGCCAGCAGCTTTGATACTGAAGCTTTCTTT.

CDR3 region: CASRTGTGEAFF. In DNA form, the CDR3 reads TGTGCCAGCAGAACCGGGACGGGGGAAGCTTTCTTT. The V and J genes are TRBV6-6 and TRBJ1-1; D is possibly TRBD1 (5 bases). Trimming shortened V by 6 bases and J by 8 bases, and 13 bases separated the two germline ends. The germline V gene has CDR1 MNHNY and CDR2 SVGAGI (reference sequence). The CDR3 covers 12 residues.

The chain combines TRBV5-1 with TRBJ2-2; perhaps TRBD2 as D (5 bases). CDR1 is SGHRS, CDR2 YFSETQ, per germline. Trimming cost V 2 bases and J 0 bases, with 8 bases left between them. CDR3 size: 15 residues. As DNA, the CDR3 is TGCGCCAGCAGCTTTGTGGACTCGAACACCGGGGAGCTGTTTTTT. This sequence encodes CASSFVDSNTGELFF.